The count of the clone carrying this TCR beta chain is one. Germline V CDR1 and CDR2: SGHRS, YFSETQ. V dropped 2 bases and J dropped 3 bases, with 8 bases sitting between them. The CDR3 is made up of 13 amino acids. The RNA input was roughly 0.45 to 1 ug, and it was reverse transcribed with random hexamers. One entry per CDR3 protein results from TCRdb running MiXCR on the immunoSEQ multiplex PCR reads. The profile covers 150,000 to 200,000 distinct CDR3 sequences, with just under 95% appearing a single time and about 0.1% taken by the ten largest. This sample is drawn from a study of CD8 T cells in Susac syndrome.

This TCR was recovered from a human donor in good health. Sequencing was done on a sample of CD4+ T cells from PBMCs. The chain recombines TRBV5-1 with TRBJ1-1; D ambiguous. CDR3 nucleotide sequence: TGCGCCAGCAGCTTAGGAGCGGACACTGAAGCTTTCTTT. This sequence encodes CASSLGADTEAFF.